The 2 T cell receptor beta chains reported below all come from one sample, sequenced in a study of T-cell reconstitution after alpha-beta-depleted transplantation in children. Preparing the TCRbeta library involved the use of unique molecular identifiers. Each CDR3 protein is one row after TCRdb ran MiXCR on the PCR reads. The sample has fewer than 700,000 distinct CDR3 sequences; 10% to 15% are singletons. This material consisted of PBMCs, mostly from graft donor cells, taken 360 days after TCRalphabeta/CD19-depleted stem cell transplant. Every receptor here comes from a male patient between 5 and 17 years old who had a stem cell transplant for acute myeloid leukemia, so the T cells may come from the graft donor.

The chain carries TRBV11-2 and TRBJ2-3; 12 bases agree with TRBD2. The CDR3 is 18 residues long. V lost 2 bases, J lost 3 bases, and 9 bases stayed unmatched. Germline loops: CDR1 SGHAT, CDR2 FQNNGV. The CDR3 bases are TGTGCCAGCAGCTTATCTATGGGACTAGCGGGCCTGACAGATACGCAGTATTTT. Its translation is CASSLSMGLAGLTDTQYF.

This clonotype was seen more than once but under ten times. V usage is TRBV12-3 or TRBV12-4 and J usage is TRBJ2-3; tentative D call: TRBD2 (5 bases). Trimming took off 10 bases at V and 2 bases at J, with 16 bases between the two ends. The CDR3 runs to 14 residues. This CDR3 is CAIQEALDTDTQYF. CDR3 nucleotides: TGTGCCATCCAGGAGGCCCTTGACACAGATACGCAGTATTTT.